The T cell receptor (beta chain) described here comes from a study of T-cell memory formation after mild COVID-19. Study-wide context: TCR clusters mostly belonged to single donors.

TCRdb re-derived calls from the 5' RACE reads in MiXCR, one entry per CDR3 protein. The profile shows 290,000 or so distinct CDR3 sequences, roughly a fifth of them singletons. The CDR3 has 13 residues. V shed 0 bases and J shed 6 bases, with 9 bases lying between them. Germline loops: CDR1 MNHNS, CDR2 SASEGT. The receptor was isolated from a man aged 18-30 years who had mild COVID-19 (a few samples of this study predate the infection). Cell type and time point are not known. The chain joins TRBV6-1 to TRBJ2-7; no definite D call. The sample comprised PBMCs or a T cell subset sorted from them (not recorded which). The CDR3 region has the DNA TGTGCCAGCAGTGAAGCGGGCGGAAGCGAGCAGTACTTC. Translated, it gives CASSEAGGSEQYF.